The clone carrying this TCR beta chain was observed many times. With 6 bases clipped from V and 8 bases from J, the junction kept 2 bases outside the gene matches. The germline V gene encodes CDR1 SQVTM and CDR2 ANQGSEA. The length of the CDR3 is 13 residues. TCRdb ran MiXCR on the 5' RACE reads and lists one entry per CDR3 protein. The data hold about 21,000 distinct CDR3 sequences, with around 5.2% observed a single time. The data belong to a study of T cells after yellow fever vaccination. Study-wide findings and caveats: Memory subsets that were sorted on day 0 lacked detectable signal for almost all vaccine-responding clonotypes.

The source material was PBMCs, either bulk or a sorted T-cell subset (CD4+, CD8+, memory, or dextramer-sorted; not recorded which), sampled more than 40 days after the first yellow fever vaccination. The chain joins TRBV29-1 to TRBJ2-1; 15 positions match TRBD2. The sequence was obtained from a man between 18 and 29 years old who received the YFV17D yellow fever vaccine. CDR3 bases: TGCAGCGTCGGACTAGCGGGGGGGGATGAGCAGTTCTTC. It yields the protein CSVGLAGGDEQFF.